Listed here is a single TCR beta chain. Its antigen remains unknown. 13 Jbeta primers and 60 Vbeta primers were used for the PCR. Produced via immunoSEQ multiplex PCR; TCRdb's table is partial and in-frame only. There are 100,000 to 150,000 clones in the sample; about 80% occur only once, and 1% lies in the top ten. Unrecorded immune exposures were likely, despite nominal health at sampling. This sample is part of a study of cytomegalovirus exposure and HLA in healthy donors. Germline lookup yields CDR1 SGHVS and CDR2 FQNEAQ. With 5 bases removed from V and 3 bases from J, the gap between germline ends came to 20 bases. The CDR3 consists of 17 residues. The study, taken as a whole, reports: Sequencing had likely introduced a cluster of highly shared sequence variants as an artifact. Presence/absence analyses assumed roughly uniform sequencing depth across donors, which may not hold.

The clonotype originates from a man aged 35 to 55 in good health and CMV-seronegative. The source material was PBMCs. V and J are TRBV7-8 and TRBJ1-5, with D maybe TRBD1 (6 bases). The CDR3 sequence: CASSQQGDMGTNQPQHF. CDR3 DNA: TGTGCCAGCAGCCAACAGGGCGACATGGGTACCAATCAGCCCCAGCATTTT. Using reference TRBV7-8 and TRBJ1-5 for the parts outside the CDR3, the full variable domain is GAGVSQSPRYKVAKRGQDVALRCDPISGHVSLFWYQQALGQGPEFLTYFQNEAQLDKSGLPSDRFFAERPEGSVSTLKIQRTQQEDSAVYLCASSQQGDMGTNQPQHFGDGTRLSIL.